A single sample is the source of the 10 T cell receptor beta chains below, sequenced in a study of blood T cell repertoires in COVID-19. The repertoire was sequenced with immunoSEQ multiplex PCR; TCRdb's copy has only in-frame clones and lacks some. The sample consists of over 55,000 clones, more than 85% of them appearing once. Sequencing was performed on peripheral blood. These receptors were collected from a human donor with active COVID-19. The donor label of this sample is uncertain.

The chain recombines TRBV11-3 with TRBJ2-1; 8 bases line up with TRBD2. The CDR3 loop spans 16 amino acids. V shed 5 bases and J 9 bases; nucleotides not matched to a gene: 15. Germline V gene data show CDR1 as SGHNT and CDR2 as YENEEA. The CDR3 region is CASSILAGNIDGEQFF. The DNA for the CDR3 is TGTGCCAGCAGCATCTTAGCGGGGAATATAGATGGTGAGCAGTTCTTC.

This chain links TRBV5-4 with TRBJ1-6; D is perhaps TRBD1 (5 bases). Germline V lookup: CDR1 SGHNT, CDR2 YYREEE (reference sequence). V dropped 4 bases and J dropped 0 bases, with 11 bases sitting between them. The CDR3 sequence is 16 residues long. The CDR3 region is CASSPDMSSYNSPLHF. The CDR3 region has the DNA TGTGCCAGCAGCCCGGACATGAGCTCCTATAATTCACCCCTCCACTTT.

CDR3 amino acids: CASSLRDAGGETQYF. The CDR3, as DNA: TGTGCCAGCAGTTTAAGGGACGCGGGGGGGGAGACCCAGTACTTC. The rearrangement uses TRBV27 and TRBJ2-5, with TRBD2 matching over 9 bases. This CDR3 is 15 amino acids long. Germline loops: CDR1 MNHEY, CDR2 SMNVEV (reference sequence). The V gene end was trimmed by 2 bases and the J gene end by 5 bases; junction bases not matched to a gene: 6.

In its sample, this clone was seen once. The V gene is TRBV18, the J gene TRBJ1-1, with D hard to call. The CDR3 loop spans 16 amino acids. The ends were cut back, 3 bases at V and 0 bases at J, with 14 bases in the middle. CDR1 is KGHSH, CDR2 LQKENI, per germline. The CDR3 loop is CASSPSLSVMNTEAFF. In nucleotides, the CDR3 is TGTGCCAGCTCACCTAGCTTATCAGTAATGAACACTGAAGCTTTCTTT.

This clone has a handful of counts. The V gene is TRBV28, the J gene TRBJ1-2; 7 bases agree with TRBD1. The CDR3 length is 20 residues. J lost 1 base, V lost 5 bases, and 22 bases had no gene match. Germline lookup yields CDR1 MDHEN and CDR2 SYDVKM. The CDR3 reads CASSPRYYRDRLENNYGYTF. The CDR3 nucleotides are TGTGCCAGCAGTCCCCGTTATTATCGGGACAGATTAGAAAATAACTATGGCTACACCTTC.

The sample holds a few counts of this clone. The chain employs TRBV5-8 and TRBJ2-2, with D tentatively TRBD2 (5 bases). The germline CDR1 and CDR2 sequences are SGHTS and YDEGEE. V gave up 1 base and J gave up 1 base, with 8 bases separating them. The CDR3 spans 15 residues. The CDR3 is CASSLRTLNTGELFF. The CDR3, as DNA: TGTGCCAGCAGCTTGAGGACTCTGAACACCGGGGAGCTGTTTTTT.

This sequence joins TRBV15 and TRBJ1-2, with D tentatively TRBD1 (6 bases). This CDR3 is built from 13 residues. Germline loops: CDR1 LNHNV, CDR2 YYDKDF (reference sequence). Trimming took off 5 bases at V and 2 bases at J, with 9 bases between the two ends. The CDR3 protein is CATSGQGNYGYTF. Written as DNA, the CDR3 is TGTGCCACCAGCGGTCAGGGGAACTATGGCTACACCTTC.

This clone was seen a handful of times. The gene calls are TRBV4-1 and TRBJ1-6, with TRBD1 as a possible D gene (5 bases). V lost 3 bases to trimming and J lost 7 bases, with 10 bases between them. The CDR3 sequence is 14 residues long. Germline V lookup: CDR1 MGHRA, CDR2 YSYEKL. The CDR3 loop is CASSHIRVNSPLHF. CDR3 coding DNA: TGCGCCAGCAGCCATATCAGGGTAAATTCACCCCTCCACTTT.

This clone was seen more than once but under ten times. This chain joins TRBV5-1 and TRBJ1-4; 7 bases are a match to TRBD1. Germline V gene lookup returns CDR1 SGHRS and CDR2 YFSETQ. The ends lost 4 bases at V and 7 bases at J; junction bases unmatched: 13. CDR3 length: 16 residues. CDR3 DNA sequence: TGCGCCAGCAGCCTCTCCAAGGGGGCACTCGGTGAAAAACTGTTTTTT. It is translated as CASSLSKGALGEKLFF.

This clone was counted a few times. The chain links TRBV25-1 to TRBJ2-1; the match to TRBD1 covers 7 bases. V lost 7 bases, J lost 7 bases, and 1 base stayed unmatched. Germline V gene data show CDR1 as MGHDK and CDR2 as SYGVNS. The CDR3 runs to 11 residues. CDR3 nucleotide sequence: TGTGCCAGCAAACAGGGGAATGAGCAGTTCTTC. As protein: CASKQGNEQFF.